These 14 T cell receptor beta chains were sequenced from one sample in a study of T cell clonality in common variable immunodeficiency. This table comes from immunoSEQ multiplex PCR, and its TCRdb copy is limited to in-frame clones, with some not included. The sample shows tens of thousands of clones, none of them appearing just once. Sequencing was carried out using peripheral blood mononuclear cells. Source of these receptors: a person aged 18 to 75 in good health.

The table lists this clone with many counts. The CDR3 extends 3 residues past the end of the read, so its final part is completed from the germline J gene. V and J are TRBV20-1 and TRBJ2-1, with 11 bases fitting TRBD2. The germline CDR1 and CDR2 sequences are DFQATT and SNEGSKA (reference sequence). V was pared by 6 bases and J by 7 bases, with 8 bases of the junction left unmatched. CDR3 length: 14 amino acids. CDR3 region: CSALSGRGGNEQFF. The part of the CDR3 DNA that was read is TGCAGTGCCCTTAGCGGGAGGGGAGGGAATGAG.

This clone has a count of ten or more. From the germline J gene comes the end of the CDR3, since the read stops 3 residues before it. At the DNA level, this CDR3 is encoded by other sequences in the same sample as well. This sequence joins TRBV18 and TRBJ2-7; a possible D gene is TRBD1 (5 bases). V lost 6 bases and J 3 bases, leaving 18 bases between the germline ends. The CDR3 consists of 15 residues. Germline V lookup: CDR1 KGHSH, CDR2 LQKENI. The sequenced CDR3 bases are TGTGCCAGCTCGCCTACGAATAGGGGTAACTACGAG. It codes for CASSPTNRGNYE. The complete CDR3 reads CASSPTNRGNYEQYF. Together with reference TRBV18 and TRBJ2-7, the CDR3 gives the full variable domain: NAGVMQNPRHLVRRRGQEARLRCSPMKGHSHVYWYRQLPEEGLKFMVYLQKENIIDESGMPKERFSAEFPKEGPSILRIQQVVRGDSAAYFCASSPTNRGNYEQYFGPGTRLTVT.

This clone was recorded at least ten times. The read stops 3 residues short of the end of the CDR3; the missing end is completed from the germline J gene. The rearrangement uses TRBV20-1 and TRBJ2-3; TRBD2 might be the D (5 bases). CDR3 length: 16 amino acids. Germline CDR1 reads DFQATT; CDR2 reads SNEGSKA (reference sequence). V shed 0 bases and J shed 0 bases, with 13 bases lying between them. The part of the CDR3 DNA that was read is TGCAGTGCTAGAGATCGGGGTAGAGTGAGCACAGATACG. This codes for CSARDRGRVSTDT. In full, the CDR3 reads CSARDRGRVSTDTQYF.

This clone has a count of ten or more. Partial CDR3 DNA: TGCAGTGCTAGAGGTGAAGCGGGAGGAGATGATGAG. Its protein product is CSARGEAGGDDE. The CDR3 in its entirety is CSARGEAGGDDEQFF. The chain combines TRBV20-1 with TRBJ2-1, with 9 positions matching TRBD2. The CDR3 end falls 3 residues outside the read, so it is completed with the germline J gene. CDR3 size: 15 residues. Germline V lookup: CDR1 DFQATT, CDR2 SNEGSKA (reference sequence). V lost 1 base to trimming and J lost 8 bases; unmatched junction nucleotides: 9.

This clone has at least ten counts. The CDR3 DNA, read in part, is TGTGCCGGGGAGAGTAGCGGGATCACAGATACG. It translates to CAGESSGITDT. The whole CDR3 sequence is CAGESSGITDTQYF. The genes are TRBV5-4 and TRBJ2-3; 8 bases match TRBD2. From the germline J gene comes the end of the CDR3, since the read stops 3 residues before it. V shed 10 bases, J shed 2 bases, and the junction held 9 bases outside the gene matches. The CDR3 is made up of 14 amino acids. Germline V lookup: CDR1 SGHNT, CDR2 YYREEE (reference sequence). Full variable domain (remainder filled in from reference TRBV5-4 and TRBJ2-3): ETGVTQSPTHLIKTRGQQVTLRCSSQSGHNTVSWYQQALGQGPQFIFQYYREEENGRGNFPPRFSGLQFPNYSSELNVNALELDDSALYLCAGESSGITDTQYFGPGTRLTVL.

This clone appeared many times. The read falls 3 residues short of the CDR3 end, and the missing part is taken from the germline J gene. This chain connects TRBV6-2 or TRBV6-3 to TRBJ2-3; 7 nucleotides agree with TRBD2. This CDR3 spans 14 amino acids. Per germline, CDR1 MNHEY and CDR2 SVGEGT. Trimming removed 5 bases from V and 4 bases from J; junction bases left unmatched: 6. The CDR3 is CASSSGNYPDTQYF. The CDR3 bases that were read are TGTGCCAGCAGTAGCGGGAATTATCCAGATACG.

To note about this clone: The CDR3 goes on 3 residues after the read ends, and that part is filled in from the germline J gene. The chain couples TRBV2 to TRBJ1-2; D call uncertain. The CDR3 has 11 amino acids. Germline CDR1 and CDR2: SNHLY and FYNNEI. The CDR3 sequence: CASSEASGYTF. The part of the CDR3 DNA that was read is TGTGCCAGCAGTGAAGCTTCGGGC.

The table lists this clone with many counts. With the read ending 3 residues before the CDR3 end, the germline J gene is used to fill in that end. The chain combines TRBV6-2 or TRBV6-3 with TRBJ2-1; D is unresolved. The CDR3 is 15 residues long. Trimming took off 1 base at V and 0 bases at J, with 7 bases between the two ends. Germline V CDR1 and CDR2: MNHEY, SVGEGT. CDR3 amino acids: CASSYYSPSYNEQFF. The sequenced part of the CDR3 DNA is TGTGCCAGCAGTTACTACTCTCCCTCCTACAATGAG.

This clone was picked up many times. Coverage ceases 3 residues before the CDR3 finishes, and the germline J gene fills in the end. The gene calls are TRBV10-1 and TRBJ2-7; a weak D match, TRBD2 (6 bases). CDR3 length: 12 amino acids. The ends were cut back, 9 bases at V and 1 base at J, with 10 bases in the middle. Per the germline V gene, CDR1 is WNHNN and CDR2 is SYGVQD (reference sequence). CDR3 amino acids: CASGSGSYEQYF. CDR3 bases read: TGCGCCAGTGGTAGCGGTTCCTACGAG.

This clone was counted ten times or more. The CDR3 extends 3 residues past the end of the read, so its final part is completed from the germline J gene. This chain connects TRBV5-4 to TRBJ2-4; D perhaps matches TRBD2 (6 bases). Trimming stripped 4 bases from V and 9 bases from J, with 17 bases between. The CDR3 totals 14 residues. Germline V gene lookup returns CDR1 SGHNT and CDR2 YYREEE (reference sequence). The CDR3 bases that were read are TGTGCCAGCAGCATGTCGGGACGGGGGACCATT. This gives the protein CASSMSGRGTI. The full CDR3 protein is CASSMSGRGTIQYF.

This clone was picked up many times. The CDR3 bases that were read are TGTGCCAGTAAAGAGGGGGCAGGAACTGAA. Protein sequence: CASKEGAGTE. The CDR3 in full is CASKEGAGTEAFF. V and J are TRBV19 and TRBJ1-1, with TRBD1 matching over 7 bases. From the germline J gene comes the end of the CDR3, since the read stops 3 residues before it. Germline assignment: CDR1 LNHDA and CDR2 SQIVND (reference sequence). Losses at the gene ends were 7 bases for V and 5 bases for J; bases not matched to a gene: 7. The CDR3 has 13 amino acids.

This clone was observed many times. The sequence runs out 3 residues before the end of the CDR3; the remainder is reconstructed from the germline J gene. The chain links TRBV6-1 to TRBJ1-4, with TRBD1 matching 8 bases. V trimming: 3 bases; J trimming: 4 bases; junction bases outside the gene matches: 1. There are 14 residues in the CDR3. Germline V gene data show CDR1 as MNHNS and CDR2 as SASEGT. CDR3 DNA (partial): TGTGCCAGCAGTGAGGACAGGGATAATGAAAAA. Protein: CASSEDRDNEK. The CDR3 in its entirety is CASSEDRDNEKLFF.

This clone has a count of ten or more. The DNA ends 3 residues before the CDR3 does, and the rest of the CDR3 is filled in from the germline J gene. This rearrangement joins TRBV10-3 to TRBJ2-1; possibly TRBD2 for D (5 bases). Germline V CDR1 and CDR2: ENHRY, SYGVKD. The CDR3 runs to 14 residues. The V end lost 7 bases, the J end lost 4 bases, and 14 bases lay between the germline ends. The sequenced CDR3 bases are TGTGCCATCATGTCGGGGTACGGGTACAATGAG. Its protein is CAIMSGYGYNE. The CDR3 reads in full as CAIMSGYGYNEQFF.

This clone was recorded many times. The sequence runs out 3 residues before the end of the CDR3; the remainder is reconstructed from the germline J gene. Distinct nucleotide sequences in the sample also encode this CDR3. The rearrangement links TRBV5-6 to TRBJ2-7; 10 nucleotides match TRBD1. This CDR3 comprises 14 residues. Trimming removed 2 bases from V and 2 bases from J; junction bases left unmatched: 1. In germline, CDR1 is SGHDT, CDR2 YYEEEE. The CDR3 is CASSLGQGAYEQYF. The CDR3 DNA, read in part, is TGTGCCAGCAGCTTAGGACAGGGGGCCTACGAG.